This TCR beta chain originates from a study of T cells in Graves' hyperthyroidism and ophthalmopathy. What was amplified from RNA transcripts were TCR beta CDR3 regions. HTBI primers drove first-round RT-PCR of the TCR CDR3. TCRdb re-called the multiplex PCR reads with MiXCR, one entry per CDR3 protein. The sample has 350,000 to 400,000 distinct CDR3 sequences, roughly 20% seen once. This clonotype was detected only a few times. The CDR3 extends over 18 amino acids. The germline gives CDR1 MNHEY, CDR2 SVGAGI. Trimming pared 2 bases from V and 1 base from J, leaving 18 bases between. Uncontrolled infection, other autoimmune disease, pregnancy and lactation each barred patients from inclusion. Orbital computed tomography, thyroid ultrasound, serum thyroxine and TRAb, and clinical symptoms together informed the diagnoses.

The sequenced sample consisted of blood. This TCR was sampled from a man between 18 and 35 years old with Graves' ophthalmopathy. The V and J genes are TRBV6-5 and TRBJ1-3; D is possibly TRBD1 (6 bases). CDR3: CASSYGGRGLGSGNTIYF. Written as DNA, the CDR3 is TGTGCCAGCAGTTACGGGGGTCGGGGGCTGGGGTCTGGAAACACCATATATTTT.